The 7 T cell receptor beta chains presented below share a single source sample, sequenced in a study of T cells in Graves' hyperthyroidism and ophthalmopathy. RNA transcripts were the template for amplifying TCR beta CDR3 regions. A set of HTBI primers served as the primers for a first-round RT-PCR of the TCR CDR3. TCRdb re-called the multiplex PCR reads through MiXCR, storing one row per CDR3 protein. The sample yields hundreds of thousands of distinct CDR3 sequences, 18% seen once. Source material: blood. These receptors were collected from a woman aged 45-65 years with Graves' hyperthyroidism that later progressed to Graves' ophthalmopathy.

The genes are TRBV10-1 and TRBJ1-1, with TRBD1 identical over 7 bases. Germline V lookup: CDR1 WNHNN, CDR2 SYGVQD (reference sequence). The CDR3 consists of 13 residues. The junction had 4 bases not matched to a gene; V was cut back by 4 bases and J by 5 bases. The CDR3 DNA reads as TGCGCCAGCAGTGTTTCAGGGGGGACTGAAGCTTTCTTT. This sequence encodes CASSVSGGTEAFF.

This clonotype has only a few counts. J is TRBJ2-7 and V is TRBV9, with TRBD2 matching 8 bases. There are 19 residues in the CDR3. Germline V gene data show CDR1 as SGDLS and CDR2 as YYNGEE. The ends lost 0 bases at V and 3 bases at J; junction bases unmatched: 17. The CDR3 protein is CASSVGLGSGGAGVYEQYF. CDR3 DNA: TGTGCCAGCAGCGTAGGGCTCGGGAGCGGGGGTGCCGGGGTCTACGAGCAGTACTTC.

This clonotype was picked up one time. The genes are TRBV2 and TRBJ1-2; 8 bases are shared with TRBD1. Trimming at V came to 7 bases and at J to 1 base, leaving 2 bases not matched to a gene. The CDR3 covers 13 residues. Germline loops: CDR1 SNHLY, CDR2 FYNNEI. CDR3 in amino acids: CASTGGFNYGYTF. In DNA form, the CDR3 reads TGTGCCAGCACAGGGGGCTTTAACTATGGCTACACCTTC.

About this clonotype: Germline and junction disagree at one end, which may indicate a read error. The chain joins TRBV5-1 to TRBJ2-2, with 7 bases matching TRBD1. There are 20 residues in the CDR3. Germline assignment: CDR1 SGHRS and CDR2 YFSETQ. The CDR3 spells CASSPVGQAKRHSNTEELFF. CDR3 coding DNA: TGCGCCAGCAGCCCGGTTGGACAGGCCAAACGACACTCGAACACCGAGGAGCTGTTTTTT.

Of note for this clonotype: One end of the junction does not line up with germline, which may come from a read error. The V and J genes are TRBV6-2 or TRBV6-3 and TRBJ2-1; 8 bases fit TRBD2. This CDR3 has 13 amino acids. CDR1 is MNHEY, CDR2 SVGEGT, per germline. The CDR3 DNA reads TGTGCCAGCAGTTACGATGTGGCGGGGGGATATCTCTTC. As protein: CASSYDVAGGYLF.

The chain recombines TRBV2 with TRBJ1-5; 8 nucleotides line up with TRBD1. Germline lookup yields CDR1 SNHLY and CDR2 FYNNEI. With V trimmed by 0 bases and J by 1 base, 17 bases remained unmatched. The CDR3 loop spans 21 amino acids. CDR3 residues: CASSEAIGGVGTGRSNQPQHF. The CDR3 bases are TGTGCCAGCAGTGAAGCAATCGGGGGAGTGGGGACAGGTAGGAGCAATCAGCCCCAGCATTTT.

This clonotype was found many times. DNA for the CDR3: TGTGCCAGCAGCGTAGAGGGTACTGAAGCTTTCTTT. Amino acids: CASSVEGTEAFF. The chain couples TRBV9 to TRBJ1-1; D remains ambiguous. The CDR3 consists of 12 residues. From germline, CDR1 is SGDLS and CDR2 YYNGEE. Trimming cost V 0 bases and J 5 bases, with 5 bases left between them.